This is a list of T cell receptor beta chains from one sample in a study of blood T cell repertoires in COVID-19. Profiled with immunoSEQ multiplex PCR; TCRdb holds only in-frame clones, not every one. The data contain about 53,000 clones, 90% to 95% of them singletons. The material sequenced was peripheral blood. The receptor source for this set is a human donor in a cohort sampled during active COVID-19. Each CDR3 is given with its conserved first and last residue. Fields, in order: V gene, J gene, CDR3 protein.

v_gene: TRBV24-1
j_gene: TRBJ1-2
CDR3aa: CATSPATGGYTF

v_gene: TRBV28
j_gene: TRBJ1-4
CDR3aa: CASSPKGAVREKLFF

v_gene: TRBV24-1
j_gene: TRBJ2-2
CDR3aa: CATSDLQGVTGELFF

v_gene: TRBV24-1
j_gene: TRBJ2-3
CDR3aa: CATSDGPQELTDTQYF

v_gene: TRBV29-1
j_gene: TRBJ2-1
CDR3aa: CSVETSISGEQFF

v_gene: TRBV28
j_gene: TRBJ1-1
CDR3aa: CASSFPGGMNTEAFF

v_gene: TRBV3-1/TRBV3-2
j_gene: TRBJ1-3
CDR3aa: CASSHTLQGAGNTIYF

v_gene: TRBV2
j_gene: TRBJ2-7
CDR3aa: CASSWADPEQYF

v_gene: TRBV6-1
j_gene: TRBJ2-3
CDR3aa: CASSEVFGTGGDTQYF

v_gene: TRBV7-3
j_gene: TRBJ2-1
CDR3aa: CASSLDGRYAFF

v_gene: TRBV30
j_gene: TRBJ1-3
CDR3aa: CACSPVRISGNTIYF

v_gene: TRBV2
j_gene: TRBJ2-3
CDR3aa: CASSGGGRSLADTQYF

v_gene: TRBV24-1
j_gene: TRBJ2-2
CDR3aa: CATSDLRQGDTGELFF

v_gene: TRBV12-3/TRBV12-4
j_gene: TRBJ1-1
CDR3aa: CASRLQGEAFF

v_gene: TRBV9
j_gene: TRBJ2-3
CDR3aa: CASSVVAASTDTQYF

v_gene: TRBV11-1
j_gene: TRBJ1-5
CDR3aa: CASSLGRGPGVEPQHF

v_gene: TRBV5-4
j_gene: TRBJ2-3
CDR3aa: CASRSAGTARDTQYF

v_gene: TRBV7-3
j_gene: TRBJ2-1
CDR3aa: CASSLTTGSYNEQFF

v_gene: TRBV19
j_gene: TRBJ2-1
CDR3aa: CASSTPDEQFF

v_gene: TRBV10-3
j_gene: TRBJ1-3
CDR3aa: CAIRPPGTGNTIYF

v_gene: TRBV19
j_gene: TRBJ1-5
CDR3aa: CASSTQTGNQPQHF

v_gene: TRBV28
j_gene: TRBJ1-6
CDR3aa: CASSLLAGSYNSPLHF

v_gene: TRBV27
j_gene: TRBJ2-2
CDR3aa: CASSPISGGIIAGELFF

v_gene: TRBV10-2
j_gene: TRBJ2-2
CDR3aa: CASSPGQKTGELFF

v_gene: TRBV28
j_gene: TRBJ2-1
CDR3aa: CASSWGQAFYNEQFF

v_gene: TRBV30
j_gene: TRBJ1-6
CDR3aa: CAWAGTGESSPLHF

v_gene: TRBV3-1/TRBV3-2
j_gene: TRBJ2-1
CDR3aa: CASALAGGDNEQFF

v_gene: TRBV19
j_gene: TRBJ1-6
CDR3aa: CASVSMSSYNSPLHF

v_gene: TRBV19
j_gene: TRBJ2-4
CDR3aa: CASRYLYAEYF

v_gene: TRBV6-5
j_gene: TRBJ2-2
CDR3aa: CASSYGRVTGELFF

v_gene: TRBV24-1
j_gene: TRBJ2-2
CDR3aa: CATSEDTGAGELFF

v_gene: TRBV6-4
j_gene: TRBJ1-3
CDR3aa: CASSDQGNSGNTIYF

v_gene: TRBV11-2
j_gene: TRBJ2-1
CDR3aa: CASSSGQGAHPEQFF

v_gene: TRBV4-1
j_gene: TRBJ1-1
CDR3aa: CASSRSGTGPNTEAFF

v_gene: TRBV5-5
j_gene: TRBJ1-4
CDR3aa: CASGRDAANEKLFF

v_gene: TRBV19
j_gene: TRBJ2-1
CDR3aa: CASSGPFYNEQFF

v_gene: TRBV18
j_gene: TRBJ2-7
CDR3aa: CASSPVVSSRDYEQYF

v_gene: TRBV30
j_gene: TRBJ2-6
CDR3aa: CAWSDQALSSGANVLTF

v_gene: TRBV5-1
j_gene: TRBJ1-6
CDR3aa: CASRGSEGVSPLHF

v_gene: TRBV12-5
j_gene: TRBJ2-6
CDR3aa: CASGLVLGSGANVLTF

v_gene: TRBV4-3
j_gene: TRBJ1-2
CDR3aa: CASSQESGNYGYTF

v_gene: TRBV4-1
j_gene: TRBJ1-1
CDR3aa: CASSPTPPPGQGYEAFF

v_gene: TRBV28
j_gene: TRBJ2-7
CDR3aa: CASGASVSYEQYF

v_gene: TRBV5-8
j_gene: TRBJ2-1
CDR3aa: CASSLAGRVYNEQFF

v_gene: TRBV13
j_gene: TRBJ2-7
CDR3aa: CASSPSSGYEQYF

v_gene: TRBV6-5
j_gene: TRBJ1-2
CDR3aa: CASSITGGDYGYTF

v_gene: TRBV5-1
j_gene: TRBJ2-2
CDR3aa: CASSFRREGPGTGELFF

v_gene: TRBV7-9
j_gene: TRBJ1-1
CDR3aa: CASSSATTGNTEAFF

v_gene: TRBV6-5
j_gene: TRBJ1-1
CDR3aa: CASSNYRVSNTEAFF

v_gene: TRBV9
j_gene: TRBJ1-3
CDR3aa: CASSVAAIGTSSGNTIYF

v_gene: TRBV19
j_gene: TRBJ1-5
CDR3aa: CASSPTQYSNQPQHF

v_gene: TRBV24-1
j_gene: TRBJ1-5
CDR3aa: CATLRNQPQHF

v_gene: TRBV5-4
j_gene: TRBJ1-6
CDR3aa: CASSLGDNSPLHF